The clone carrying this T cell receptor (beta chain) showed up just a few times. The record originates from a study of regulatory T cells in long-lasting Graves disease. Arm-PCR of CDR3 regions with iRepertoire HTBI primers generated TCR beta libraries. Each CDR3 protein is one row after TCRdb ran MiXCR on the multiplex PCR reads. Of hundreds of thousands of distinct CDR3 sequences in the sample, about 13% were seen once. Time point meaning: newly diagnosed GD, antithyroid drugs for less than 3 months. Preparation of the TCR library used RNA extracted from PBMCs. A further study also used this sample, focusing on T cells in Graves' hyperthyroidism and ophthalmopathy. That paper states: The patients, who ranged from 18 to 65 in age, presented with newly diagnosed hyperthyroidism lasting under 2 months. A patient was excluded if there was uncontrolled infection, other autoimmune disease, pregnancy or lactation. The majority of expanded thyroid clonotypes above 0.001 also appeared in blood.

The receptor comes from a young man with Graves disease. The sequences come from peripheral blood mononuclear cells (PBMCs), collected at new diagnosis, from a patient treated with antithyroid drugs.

The CDR3 nucleotides are TGCAGTGCTAGATGGGCGGGACCATTCTCCTACAATGAGCAGTTCTTC. Its translation: CSARWAGPFSYNEQFF. The gene calls are TRBV20-1 and TRBJ2-1; the D gene is possibly TRBD2 (6 bases). The length of the CDR3 is 16 residues. V was cut by 2 bases and J by 0 bases, with 14 bases left in between. CDR1 and CDR2 (germline): DFQATT, SNEGSKA (reference sequence).